A single sample is the source of the 4 T cell receptor beta chains below, sequenced in a study of blood T cell repertoires in COVID-19. Sequencing used immunoSEQ multiplex PCR; TCRdb keeps in-frame clones, though not all of them. The sample lists about 260,000 clones; roughly 86% were seen once. Sequences were obtained from peripheral blood. These receptors all stem from a man between 40 and 49 years old who had recovered from COVID-19.

This chain joins TRBV11-2 and TRBJ2-7; D ambiguous. V dropped 5 bases and J dropped 1 base, with 18 bases sitting between them. Germline V CDR1 and CDR2: SGHAT, FQNNGV. The CDR3 spans 16 residues. Written as DNA, the CDR3 is TGTGCCAGCAGCCAATTTGGGCAGTTTAATTCCTACGAGCAGTACTTC. This codes for CASSQFGQFNSYEQYF.

The J gene is TRBJ2-5, the V gene TRBV14; 10 bases line up with TRBD1. The V segment lost 1 base and the J segment 5 bases; nucleotides outside the gene matches: 4. The length of the CDR3 is 15 residues. Looked up from germline, CDR1 is SGHDN and CDR2 is FVKESK. CDR3 sequence reads: CASSQGGQGMETQYF. The CDR3 DNA reads as TGTGCCAGCAGCCAAGGGGGACAGGGGATGGAGACCCAGTACTTC.

As regards this clone: One end of the junction is discordant with germline, which a read error may explain. The rearrangement uses TRBV27 and TRBJ2-1; 8 bases are a match to TRBD1. The V gene's germline CDR1 is MNHEY and CDR2 SMNVEV (reference sequence). The CDR3 has 12 amino acids. The CDR3 coding sequence is TGTGCCAGCAGTTTTTCGACAGGGGCTCGGATCTTC. It translates to CASSFSTGARIF.

The chain couples TRBV10-2 to TRBJ2-3; D is unclear. The germline V gene has CDR1 WSHSY and CDR2 SAAADI. Trimming took 0 bases from V and 0 from J, leaving 7 bases between them. The CDR3 is 15 amino acids. The CDR3 here is CASSESYGSTDTQYF. CDR3 DNA: TGCGCCAGCAGTGAGTCGTACGGTAGCACAGATACGCAGTATTTT.